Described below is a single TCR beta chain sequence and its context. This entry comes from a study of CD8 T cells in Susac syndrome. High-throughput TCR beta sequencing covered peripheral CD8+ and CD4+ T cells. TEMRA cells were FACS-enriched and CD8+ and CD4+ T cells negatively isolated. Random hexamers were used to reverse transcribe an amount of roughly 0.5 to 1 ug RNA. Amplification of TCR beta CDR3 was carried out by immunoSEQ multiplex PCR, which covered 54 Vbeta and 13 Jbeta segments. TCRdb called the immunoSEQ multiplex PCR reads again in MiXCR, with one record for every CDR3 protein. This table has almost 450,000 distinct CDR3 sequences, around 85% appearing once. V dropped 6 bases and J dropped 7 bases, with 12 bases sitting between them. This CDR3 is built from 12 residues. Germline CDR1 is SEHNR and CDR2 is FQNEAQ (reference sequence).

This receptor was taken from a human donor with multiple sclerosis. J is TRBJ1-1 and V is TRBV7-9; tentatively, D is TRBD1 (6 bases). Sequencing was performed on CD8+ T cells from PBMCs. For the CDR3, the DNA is TGTGCCAGCAGTACGGACAGCCATGAAGCTTTCTTT. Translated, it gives CASSTDSHEAFF.